This T cell receptor beta chain appears in the sequencing data of a study of chemoradiotherapy in HPV16-positive cancers. On the study more broadly: Functional T-cell assays on two HPV16-positive patients' cells defined candidate HPV-specific clones and common TCR motifs.

Worth noting for this clone: Its antigen is as yet unknown.

Method: immunoSEQ multiplex PCR; TCRdb's copy keeps in-frame clones and lacks some. This sample has fewer than 30,000 clones, with about 89% found just once. This CDR3 has 15 amino acids. V lost 5 bases to trimming and J lost 5 bases; unmatched junction nucleotides: 8. Germline-derived CDR1 and CDR2 are SGHVS and FQNEAQ. Overall study findings and caveats: HPV-specific T cells were functionally defined from only a couple of HPV16-positive patients. During treatment, candidate HPV-specific clones and E7-related motifs expanded in tumor.

Sample: blood, taken from a patient who underwent chemoradiotherapy. The chain recombines TRBV7-8 with TRBJ2-1; 8 nucleotides align to TRBD2. This sequence was found in a human donor with HPV-associated anogenital cancer. The CDR3 bases are TGTGCCAGCAGCCTTCCGGGGGGGCCGAACAATGAGCAGTTCTTC. Translated: CASSLPGGPNNEQFF.